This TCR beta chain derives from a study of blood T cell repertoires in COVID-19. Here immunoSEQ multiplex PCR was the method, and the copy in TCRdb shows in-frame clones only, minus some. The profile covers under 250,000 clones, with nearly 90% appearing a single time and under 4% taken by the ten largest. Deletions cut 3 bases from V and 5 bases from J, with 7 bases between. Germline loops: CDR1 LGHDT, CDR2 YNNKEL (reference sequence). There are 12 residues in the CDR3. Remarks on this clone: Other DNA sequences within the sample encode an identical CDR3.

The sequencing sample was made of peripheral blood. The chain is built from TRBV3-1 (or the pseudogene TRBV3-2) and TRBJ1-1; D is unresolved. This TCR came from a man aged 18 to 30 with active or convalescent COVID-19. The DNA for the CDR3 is TGTGCCAGCAGCCAGAGCTATACTGAAGCTTTCTTT. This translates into CASSQSYTEAFF.